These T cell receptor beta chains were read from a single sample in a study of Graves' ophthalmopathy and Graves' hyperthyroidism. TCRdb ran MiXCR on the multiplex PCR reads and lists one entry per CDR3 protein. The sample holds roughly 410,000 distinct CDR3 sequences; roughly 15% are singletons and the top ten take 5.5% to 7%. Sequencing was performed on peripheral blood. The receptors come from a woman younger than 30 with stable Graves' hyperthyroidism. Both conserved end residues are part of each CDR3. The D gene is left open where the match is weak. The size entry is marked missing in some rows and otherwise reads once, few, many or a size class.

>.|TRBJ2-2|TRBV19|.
CASSYRVTVLTGELFF
TGTGCCAGTAGTTATCGTGTCACCGTCCTCACCGGGGAGCTGTTTTTT
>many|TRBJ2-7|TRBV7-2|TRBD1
CASSRDRGPSEQYF
TGTGCCAGCAGCAGGGACAGGGGCCCCAGCGAGCAGTACTTC
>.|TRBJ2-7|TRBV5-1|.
CASREQWHGEQYF
TGCGCCAGCAGGGAGCAGTGGCACGGGGAGCAGTACTTC
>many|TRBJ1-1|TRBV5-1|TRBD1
CASSLAVGQGNTEAFF
TGCGCCAGCAGCTTGGCGGTGGGACAGGGGAACACTGAAGCTTTCTTT
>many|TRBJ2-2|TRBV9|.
CASSVSTGELFF
TGTGCCAGCAGCGTCTCGACCGGGGAGCTGTTTTTT
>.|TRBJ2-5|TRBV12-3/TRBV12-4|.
CASSFSTAQETQYF
TGTGCCAGCAGTTTTTCGACAGCCCAAGAGACCCAGTACTTC
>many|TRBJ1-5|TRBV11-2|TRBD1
CASSLGRHRGISQPQHF
TGTGCCAGCAGCTTAGGTCGGCACAGGGGGATCAGTCAGCCCCAGCATTTT
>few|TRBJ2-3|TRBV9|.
CASTVGSATDTQYF
TGTGCCAGCACCGTGGGTAGCGCCACAGATACGCAGTATTTT
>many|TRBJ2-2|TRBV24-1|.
CATSGTVNTGELFF
TGTGCCACCAGCGGGACCGTTAACACCGGGGAGCTGTTTTTT
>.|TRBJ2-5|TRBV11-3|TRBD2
CASSLSTSGETQYF
TGTGCCAGCAGCTTATCCACTAGCGGAGAGACCCAGTACTTC
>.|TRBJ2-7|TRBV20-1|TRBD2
CSARGLAGDPYEQYF
TGCAGTGCTAGGGGACTAGCGGGAGACCCCTACGAGCAGTACTTC
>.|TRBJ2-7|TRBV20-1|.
CSARLDRYEQYF
TGCAGTGCAAGACTCGACAGATACGAGCAGTACTTC
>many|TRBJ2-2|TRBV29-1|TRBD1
CSALTGGRTGELFF
TGCAGCGCACTGACAGGGGGACGGACCGGGGAGCTGTTTTTT
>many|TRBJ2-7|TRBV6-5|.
CASSYPPTAEQYF
TGTGCCAGCAGTTACCCCCCAACCGCCGAGCAGTACTTC
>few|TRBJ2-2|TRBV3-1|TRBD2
CASSPRRGAYTGELFF
TGTGCCAGCAGTCCAAGGCGGGGGGCCTACACCGGGGAGCTGTTTTTT
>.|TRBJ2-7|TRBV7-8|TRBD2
CASSLGPITAGGHEQYF
TGTGCCAGCAGCTTAGGCCCGATCACAGCGGGAGGGCACGAGCAGTACTTC
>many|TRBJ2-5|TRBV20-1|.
CSVGDETQYF
TGCAGTGTTGGGGATGAGACCCAGTACTTC
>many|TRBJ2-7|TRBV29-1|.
CSVVVRTYEQYF
TGCAGCGTTGTGGTCAGAACCTACGAGCAGTACTTC
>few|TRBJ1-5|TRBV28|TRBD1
CASSKQGYESNQPQHF
TGTGCCAGCAGTAAACAGGGGTACGAAAGCAATCAGCCCCAGCATTTT
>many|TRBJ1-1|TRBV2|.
CASSESWQSVAFF
TGTGCCAGCAGTGAATCATGGCAGAGCGTAGCTTTCTTT
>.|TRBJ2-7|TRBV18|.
CASSPLQTEQYF
TGTGCCAGCTCACCACTTCAGACCGAGCAGTACTTC
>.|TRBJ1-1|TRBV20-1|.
CSASPWGVGEAFF
TGCAGTGCTAGCCCTTGGGGGGTCGGTGAAGCTTTCTTT
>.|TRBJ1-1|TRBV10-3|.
CAISESDTGTEAFF
TGTGCCATCAGTGAGTCGGATACCGGGACTGAAGCTTTCTTT
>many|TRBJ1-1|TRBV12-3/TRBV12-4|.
CASTGGNVNTEAFF
TGTGCCAGCACTGGGGGGAACGTGAACACTGAAGCTTTCTTT
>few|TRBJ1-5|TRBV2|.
CASKTSTADQPQHF
TGTGCCAGCAAGACTAGCACCGCGGATCAGCCCCAGCATTTT
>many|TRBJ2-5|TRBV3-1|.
CASSLTGFQETQYF
TGTGCCAGCAGCCTAACAGGTTTCCAAGAGACCCAGTACTTC
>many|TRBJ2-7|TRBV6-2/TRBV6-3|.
CASREGYLVRTYEQYF
TGTGCCAGCAGGGAAGGGTACTTGGTCCGAACCTACGAGCAGTACTTC
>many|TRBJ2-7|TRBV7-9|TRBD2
CASSSSGAAYEQYF
TGTGCCAGCAGCTCTAGCGGGGCCGCCTACGAGCAGTACTTC
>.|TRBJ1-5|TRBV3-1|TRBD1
CASSPGTAHSNQPQHF
TGTGCCAGCAGCCCGGGGACAGCTCATAGCAATCAGCCCCAGCATTTT
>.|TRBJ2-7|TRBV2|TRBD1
CASSEMDRVIHF
TGTGCCAGCAGTGAGATGGACAGGGTAATACACTTC
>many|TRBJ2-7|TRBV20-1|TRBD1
CSAAGTVSYEQYF
TGCAGTGCGGCCGGGACAGTCTCCTACGAGCAGTACTTC
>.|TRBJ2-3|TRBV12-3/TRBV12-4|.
CASSFYTDTQYF
TGTGCCAGCAGTTTTTACACAGATACGCAGTATTTT
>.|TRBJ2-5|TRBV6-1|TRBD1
CASSVQGAEETQYF
TGTGCCAGCAGTGTACAGGGGGCGGAGGAGACCCAGTACTTC
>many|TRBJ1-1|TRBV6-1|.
CASSNRWGRRTEAFF
TGTGCCAGCAGTAATAGGTGGGGCAGAAGGACTGAAGCTTTCTTT
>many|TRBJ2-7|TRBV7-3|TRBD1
CARRRDRGNFLSYEQYF
TGTGCCAGGAGAAGGGACAGGGGGAATTTCCTCTCCTACGAGCAGTACTTC
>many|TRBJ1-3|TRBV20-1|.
CSARGAERNTIYF
TGCAGTGCTAGAGGGGCAGAGAGAAACACCATATATTTT
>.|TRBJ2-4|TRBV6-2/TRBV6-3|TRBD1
CASSRTGGTIQYF
TGTGCCAGCAGTCGGACAGGGGGCACCATTCAGTACTTC